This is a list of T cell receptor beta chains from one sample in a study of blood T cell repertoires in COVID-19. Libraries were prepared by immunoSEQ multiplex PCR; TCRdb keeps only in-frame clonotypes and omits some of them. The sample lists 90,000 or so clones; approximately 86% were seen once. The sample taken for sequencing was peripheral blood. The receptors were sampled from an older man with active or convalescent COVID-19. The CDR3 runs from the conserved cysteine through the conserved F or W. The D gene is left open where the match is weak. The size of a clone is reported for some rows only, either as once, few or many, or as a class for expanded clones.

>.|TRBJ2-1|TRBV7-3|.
CASSLTGTFPGDEQFF
TGTGCCAGCAGCTTAACGGGGACTTTCCCCGGGGATGAGCAGTTCTTC
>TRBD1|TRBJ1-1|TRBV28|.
CASSSTPLGQGAVAFF
TGTGCCAGCAGTTCCACCCCCCTGGGACAGGGGGCGGTAGCTTTCTTT
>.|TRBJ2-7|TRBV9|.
CASSVSPGPKGVYEQYF
TGTGCCAGCAGCGTATCCCCGGGACCGAAGGGGGTCTACGAGCAGTACTTC
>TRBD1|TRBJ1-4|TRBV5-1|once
CASSGQGAANEKLFF
TGCGCCAGCAGCGGACAGGGGGCGGCTAATGAAAAACTGTTTTTT
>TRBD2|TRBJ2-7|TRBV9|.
CASSVGSSGTYEQYF
TGTGCCAGCAGCGTAGGGTCTAGCGGGACCTACGAGCAGTACTTC
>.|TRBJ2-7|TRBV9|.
CASSEGDYLYEQYF
TGTGCCAGCAGCGAGGGGGACTACCTCTACGAGCAGTACTTC
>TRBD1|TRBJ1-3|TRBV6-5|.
CASKGTGINTIYF
TGTGCCAGCAAGGGGACAGGGATCAACACCATATATTTT
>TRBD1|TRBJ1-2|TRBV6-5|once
CASSPRAGGHYGYTF
TGTGCCAGCAGTCCCAGGGCAGGGGGCCACTATGGCTACACCTTC
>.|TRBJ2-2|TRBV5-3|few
CARSHDGLWGTGELFF
TGTGCCAGAAGCCACGACGGACTGTGGGGCACCGGGGAGCTGTTTTTT
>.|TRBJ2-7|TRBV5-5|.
CASSLSSVYEQYF
TGTGCCAGCAGCTTGAGTAGCGTCTACGAGCAGTACTTC
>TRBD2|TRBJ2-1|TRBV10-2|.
CASKEAGGYNEQFF
TGCGCCAGCAAAGAAGCGGGAGGCTACAATGAGCAGTTCTTC
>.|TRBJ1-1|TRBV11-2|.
CASSPWQGKVAFF
TGTGCCAGCAGCCCCTGGCAGGGGAAGGTAGCTTTCTTT
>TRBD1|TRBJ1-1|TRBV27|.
CASRPRDRALKAFF
TGTGCCAGCAGGCCCCGGGACAGGGCGTTGAAGGCTTTCTTT
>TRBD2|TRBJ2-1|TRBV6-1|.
CASSGSSGRAGNEQFF
TGTGCCAGCAGTGGCTCCAGCGGGAGGGCTGGCAATGAGCAGTTCTTC
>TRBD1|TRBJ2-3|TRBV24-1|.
CATSDGGQTPTDTQYF
TGTGCCACCAGTGATGGGGGACAGACACCGACAGATACGCAGTATTTT
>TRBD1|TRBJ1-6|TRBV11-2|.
CASSSGTGGNSPLHF
TGTGCCAGCAGCTCCGGGACAGGGGGGAATTCACCCCTCCACTTT
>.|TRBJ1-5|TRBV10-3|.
CATVGGRNQPQHF
TGTGCCACCGTGGGGGGGCGCAATCAGCCCCAGCATTTT
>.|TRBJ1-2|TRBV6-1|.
CASSESPQREGYTF
TGTGCCAGCAGTGAAAGTCCCCAAAGGGAGGGCTACACCTTC
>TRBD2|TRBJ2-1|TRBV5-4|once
CASSKAGSNYNEQFF
TGTGCCAGCAGCAAAGCGGGGTCAAACTACAATGAGCAGTTCTTC
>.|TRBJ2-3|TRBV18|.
CASSPFADTQYF
TGTGCCAGCTCACCATTCGCAGATACGCAGTATTTT
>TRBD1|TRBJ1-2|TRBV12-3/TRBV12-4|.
CASSLVQGIGYTF
TGTGCCAGCAGTTTAGTACAGGGGATCGGCTACACCTTC
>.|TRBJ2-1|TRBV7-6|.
CASSLVGGTSYNEQFF
TGTGCCAGCAGCTTAGTGGGCGGGACTTCCTACAATGAGCAGTTCTTC
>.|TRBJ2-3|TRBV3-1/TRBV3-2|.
CASSRPHGGGARPDTQYF
TGTGCCAGCAGCCGCCCCCATGGAGGGGGGGCCCGCCCAGATACGCAGTATTTT
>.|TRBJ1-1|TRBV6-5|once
CASGDGGARTEAFF
TGTGCCAGCGGGGACGGGGGGGCTCGCACTGAAGCTTTCTTT
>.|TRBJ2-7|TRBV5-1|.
CASSLLGSYEQYF
TGCGCCAGCAGCTTGCTCGGCTCCTACGAGCAGTACTTC
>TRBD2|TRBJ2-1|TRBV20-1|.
CSASQREGANEQFF
TGCAGTGCTAGTCAGCGGGAGGGCGCGAATGAGCAGTTCTTC
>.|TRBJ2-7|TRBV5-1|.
CASSNPQGSSYEQYF
TGCGCCAGCAGCAACCCACAGGGCTCCTCCTACGAGCAGTACTTC
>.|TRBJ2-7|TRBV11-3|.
CASSSTGSESFHEQYF
TGTGCCAGCAGCTCAACGGGGAGTGAGAGCTTCCACGAGCAGTACTTC
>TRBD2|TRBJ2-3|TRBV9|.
CASSVAWTSGISDTQYF
TGTGCCAGCAGCGTAGCTTGGACTAGCGGGATTTCAGATACGCAGTATTTT
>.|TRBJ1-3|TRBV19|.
CATLGNGQGNTIYF
TGTGCCACCCTAGGAAACGGACAGGGAAACACCATATATTTT
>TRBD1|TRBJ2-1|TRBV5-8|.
CASSWTGQGLNEQFF
TGTGCCAGCAGCTGGACGGGACAGGGGTTGAATGAGCAGTTCTTC
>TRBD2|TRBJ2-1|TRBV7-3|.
CASSPPAGGNNEQFF
TGTGCCAGCAGCCCGCCTGCGGGGGGGAACAATGAGCAGTTCTTC
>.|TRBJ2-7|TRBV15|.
CATSSSDIITGEQYF
TGTGCCACCAGCAGCTCGGACATTATCACGGGCGAGCAGTACTTC
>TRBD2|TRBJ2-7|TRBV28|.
CASSSAGLAGDEQYF
TGTGCCAGCAGTTCCGCGGGACTAGCGGGAGACGAGCAGTACTTC
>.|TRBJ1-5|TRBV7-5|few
CARSRGQNSNQPQHF
TGTGCCAGAAGCCGCGGACAGAATAGCAATCAGCCCCAGCATTTT
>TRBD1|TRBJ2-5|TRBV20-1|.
CSASQGAETQYF
TGCAGTGCTAGTCAGGGGGCCGAGACCCAGTACTTC
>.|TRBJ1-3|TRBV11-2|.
CASSPGRGTGNTIYF
TGTGCCAGCAGCCCCGGCCGGGGGACTGGAAACACCATATATTTT
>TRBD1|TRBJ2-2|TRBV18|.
CASSVGQGMTGELFF
TGTGCCAGCTCAGTGGGACAGGGAATGACCGGGGAGCTGTTTTTT
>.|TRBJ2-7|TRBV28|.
CASTGGREITYEQYF
TGTGCCAGCACCGGGGGGCGGGAAATAACCTACGAGCAGTACTTC
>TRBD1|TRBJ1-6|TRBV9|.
CASSVLWDREESGCSPLHF
TGTGCCAGCAGCGTCTTATGGGACAGGGAGGAGTCTGGTTGTTCACCCCTCCACTTT
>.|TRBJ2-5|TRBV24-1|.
CATSVRGETQYF
TGTGCCACCAGTGTACGGGGAGAGACCCAGTACTTC
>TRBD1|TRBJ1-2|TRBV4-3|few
CASSQDRGGADYGYTF
TGCGCCAGCAGCCAAGACCGAGGGGGCGCTGACTATGGCTACACCTTC
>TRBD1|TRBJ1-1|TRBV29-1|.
CSGHRGRGTEAFF
TGCAGCGGCCACAGGGGGCGAGGCACTGAAGCTTTCTTT
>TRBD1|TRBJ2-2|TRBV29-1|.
CSVVGLRGRDTGELFF
TGCAGCGTTGTGGGGTTGAGGGGGCGAGACACCGGGGAGCTGTTTTTT
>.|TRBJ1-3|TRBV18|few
CASSRLRQPDSGNTIYF
TGTGCCAGCTCGCGTCTTCGACAGCCTGACTCTGGAAACACCATATATTTT
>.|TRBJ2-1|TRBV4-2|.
CASSQEKASYNEQFF
TGTGCCAGCAGCCAAGAGAAGGCTAGCTACAATGAGCAGTTCTTC
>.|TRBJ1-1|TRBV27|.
CASSLVGGSGTEAFF
TGTGCCAGCAGTTTAGTGGGGGGATCGGGCACTGAAGCTTTCTTT
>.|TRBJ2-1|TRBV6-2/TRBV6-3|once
CASSYSQYNEQFF
TGTGCCAGCAGTTACTCTCAGTACAATGAGCAGTTCTTC
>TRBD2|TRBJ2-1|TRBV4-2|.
CASSQEPLAVNEQFF
TGTGCCAGCAGCCAAGAACCGCTAGCGGTTAATGAGCAGTTCTTC
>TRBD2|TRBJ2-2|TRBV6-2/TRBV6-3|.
CASSFRLAGVTGELFF
TGTGCCAGCAGTTTCCGACTAGCGGGAGTAACCGGGGAGCTGTTTTTT